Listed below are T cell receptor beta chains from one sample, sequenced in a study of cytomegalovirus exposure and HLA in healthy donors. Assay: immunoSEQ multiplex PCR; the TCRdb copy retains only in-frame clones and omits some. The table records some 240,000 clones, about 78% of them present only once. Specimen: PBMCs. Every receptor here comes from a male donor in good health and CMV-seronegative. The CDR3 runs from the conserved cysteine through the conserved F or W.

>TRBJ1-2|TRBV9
CASSADRGDGYTF
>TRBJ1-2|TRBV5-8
CASGTGDHYGYTF
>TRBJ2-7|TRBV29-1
CSVYLAGGNYEQYF
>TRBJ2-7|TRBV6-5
CASSYQESDEQYF
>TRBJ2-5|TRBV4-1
CASSQDFRTSATQETQYF
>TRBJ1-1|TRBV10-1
CASSDGPVNTEAFF
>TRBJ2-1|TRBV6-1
CASVPGAGGGSEQFF
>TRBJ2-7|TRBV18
CASSPSGTGVHEQYF
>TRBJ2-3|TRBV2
CASSVGGWTDTQYF
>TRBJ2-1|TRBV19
CASYAGVNEQFF
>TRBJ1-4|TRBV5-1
CASSLGIPGQGDEKLFF
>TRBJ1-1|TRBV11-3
CASSSPNLQGEAFF
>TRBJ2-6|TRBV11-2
CASSFRTSGRGSGANVLTF
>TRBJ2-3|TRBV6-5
CASSAGLAGSDTQYF
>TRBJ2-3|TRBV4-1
CASSQWVPGQGVLNTQYF
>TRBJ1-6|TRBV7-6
CASSLEEGFFGPYNSPLHF
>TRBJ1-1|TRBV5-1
CASSWGGSYTEAFF
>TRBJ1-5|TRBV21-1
CANGSFVVGNQPQHF
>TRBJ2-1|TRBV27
CASSLRGGNEQFF
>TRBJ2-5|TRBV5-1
CASSIQGQETQYF
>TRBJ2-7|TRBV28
CASSSFGSASSYEQYF
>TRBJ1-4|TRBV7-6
CASSRRENNEKLFF
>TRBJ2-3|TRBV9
CASSVVGASGRNTDTQYF
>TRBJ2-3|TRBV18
CASSPPTSTGDTQYF
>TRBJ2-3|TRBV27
CASSLGQASTDTQYF
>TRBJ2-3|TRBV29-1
CSGIRGQGTSTDTQYF
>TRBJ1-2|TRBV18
CASSPGTGWDGYTF
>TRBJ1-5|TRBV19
CASSMGQGILNQPQHF
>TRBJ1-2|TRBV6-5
CASRPQGRRYGYTF
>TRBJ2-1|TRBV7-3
CASSGLAGLNEQFF
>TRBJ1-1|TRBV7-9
CASSLEAGGTEAFF
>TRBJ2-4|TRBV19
CASSIGPGGKNIQYF
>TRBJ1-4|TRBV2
CASNPMTGSNEKLFF
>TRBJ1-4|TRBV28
CASRPWRGATNEKLFF
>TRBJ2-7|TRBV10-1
CASSESWTGKAEQYF
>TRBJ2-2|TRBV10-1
CASSDRPTGELFF
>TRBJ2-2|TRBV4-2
CASSLGLDTGELFF
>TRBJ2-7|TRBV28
CASRPPGQAYEQYF
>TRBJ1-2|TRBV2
CASRPFTTNYGYTF
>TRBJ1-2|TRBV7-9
CASSFTGYGYTF
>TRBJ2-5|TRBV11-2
CASSPEGLAEETQYF
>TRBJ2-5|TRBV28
CASSPGTSGSRKTQYF
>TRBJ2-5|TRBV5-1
CASSLAGGQETQYF
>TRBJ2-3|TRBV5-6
CASRGASSTDTQYF
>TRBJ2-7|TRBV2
CASSVVPREQYF
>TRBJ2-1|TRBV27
CASRTGLAGIYNEQFF
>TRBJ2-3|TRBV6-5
CASSFSGRAGDTQYF
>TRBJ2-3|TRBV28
CASSNGGGVDTQYF
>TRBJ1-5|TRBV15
CATSSLTTGQGTYSNQPQHF
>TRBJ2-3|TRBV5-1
CASSLGSSGGTDTQYF
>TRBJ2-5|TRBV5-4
CASSLTGGKEETQYF
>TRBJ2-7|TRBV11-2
CASSLAPGAAGGSYEQYF
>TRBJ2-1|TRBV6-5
CASSYSGGRGINEQFF
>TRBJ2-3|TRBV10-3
CAISESVAYSTDTQYF
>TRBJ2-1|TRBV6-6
CASKGTGNNEQFF
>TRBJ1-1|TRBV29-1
CSVEVLQAEAFF
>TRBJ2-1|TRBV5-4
CASSLARDSVSSSYNEQFF
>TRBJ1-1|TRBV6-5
CASSYSGGANTEAFF
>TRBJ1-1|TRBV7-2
CASSLSPGGEAFF
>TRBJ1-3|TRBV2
CARGDRGSGNTIYF